This T cell receptor (beta chain) was captured by sequencing in a study of blood T cell repertoires in COVID-19. For the study at large: Spain, Italy and the United States supplied samples that represented acute and convalescent COVID-19.

Per the study methods: Nucleated cell counts were estimated from reference gene primer amplification. Some clones are missing from TCRdb's copy, which holds only in-frame ones; the method was immunoSEQ multiplex PCR. V and J calls and clone size are copied from that table; D and trimming were computed from the DNA. The profile shows over 85,000 clones, 80% to 90% of them singletons. The clonotype comes from a human donor in a cohort sampled during active COVID-19. The sequenced sample was peripheral blood.

The DNA of the CDR3 is TGTGCCAGCTCACCGAATCCAGTCGGGGGCACTGAAGCTTTCTTT. Protein product: CASSPNPVGGTEAFF. This rearrangement joins TRBV18 to TRBJ1-1; D is possibly TRBD1 (5 bases). The V gene lost 3 bases and the J gene lost 4 bases, with 15 bases spanning the gap. Germline assignment: CDR1 KGHSH and CDR2 LQKENI. This CDR3 is built from 15 residues.